Sequencing of this T cell receptor beta chain was carried out in a study of regulatory T cells in long-lasting Graves disease. Sequencing libraries for TCR beta were prepared with iRepertoire HTBI primers and Arm-PCR of CDR3 regions. TCRdb re-called the multiplex PCR reads through MiXCR, storing one row per CDR3 protein. The sample includes 360,000 or so distinct CDR3 sequences, roughly 23% of them seen just once. Germline lookup yields CDR1 SEHNR and CDR2 FQNEAQ (reference sequence). The V gene lost 4 bases and the J gene lost 2 bases, with 8 bases spanning the gap. CDR3 length: 13 residues. Regarding the study as a whole: Favored usage of TRBV28, TRBJ1-2 and TRBJ2-5 was recorded in persistent disease. Patients with persistent disease shared 2,741 public clonotypes, outpacing the roughly 950 shared by new patients. Analysis covered peripheral blood alone, not thyroid tissue.

Sample time point: persistent/refractory GD, antithyroid drugs over 5 years with positive TRAb. Scientists built the TCR library using RNA that was extracted from PBMCs. There are many counts of this clonotype. The antigen remains unidentified. The sequencing used peripheral blood mononuclear cells (PBMCs), collected when the disease was refractory, from a patient treated with antithyroid drugs. The chain couples TRBV7-9 to TRBJ1-1; unclear D gene. The sequence was collected from a woman aged 40 to 49 with Graves disease. The CDR3 is CASSSLSNTEAFF. The CDR3 DNA is TGTGCCAGCAGCTCCCTATCTAACACTGAAGCTTTCTTT.